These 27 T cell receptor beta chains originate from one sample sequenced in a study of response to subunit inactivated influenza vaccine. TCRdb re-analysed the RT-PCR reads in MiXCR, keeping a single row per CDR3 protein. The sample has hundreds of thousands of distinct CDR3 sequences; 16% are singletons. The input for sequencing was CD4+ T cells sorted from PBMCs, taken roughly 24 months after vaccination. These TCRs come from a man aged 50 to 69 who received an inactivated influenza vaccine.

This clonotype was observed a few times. The CDR3 here is CASSIRHTGELFF. CDR3 bases: TGTGCCAGCAGTATCAGGCACACCGGGGAGCTGTTTTTT. V usage is TRBV3-1 and J usage is TRBJ2-2, with D unresolved. CDR1 and CDR2 from the germline V gene are LGHDT and YNNKEL (reference sequence). Trimming cost V 6 bases and J 3 bases, with 8 bases left between them. This CDR3 comprises 13 residues. Together with reference TRBV3-1 and TRBJ2-2, the CDR3 gives the full variable domain: DTAVSQTPKYLVTQMGNDKSIKCEQNLGHDTMYWYKQDSKKFLKIMFSYNNKELIINETVPNRFSPKSPDKAHLNLHINSLELGDSAVYFCASSIRHTGELFFGEGSRLTVL.

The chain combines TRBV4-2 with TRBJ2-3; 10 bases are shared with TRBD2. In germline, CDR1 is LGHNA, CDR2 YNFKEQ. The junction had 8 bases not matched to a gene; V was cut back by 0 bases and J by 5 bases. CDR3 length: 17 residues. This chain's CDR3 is CASSQDSLAGRIDTQYF. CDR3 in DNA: TGTGCCAGCAGCCAAGATTCACTAGCGGGAAGGATAGATACGCAGTATTTT.

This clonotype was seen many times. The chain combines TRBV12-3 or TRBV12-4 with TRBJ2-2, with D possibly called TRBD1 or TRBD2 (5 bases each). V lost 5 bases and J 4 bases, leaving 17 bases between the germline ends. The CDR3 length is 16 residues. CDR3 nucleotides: TGTGCCAGCAGTCGCCGGCTGGGGACGCGCACCGGGGAGCTGTTTTTT. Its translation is CASSRRLGTRTGELFF.

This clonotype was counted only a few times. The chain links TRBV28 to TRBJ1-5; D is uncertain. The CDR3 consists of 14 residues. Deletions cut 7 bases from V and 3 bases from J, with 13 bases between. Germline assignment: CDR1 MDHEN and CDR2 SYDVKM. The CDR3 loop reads CASKLGTLNQPQHF. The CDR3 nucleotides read TGTGCCAGCAAGCTCGGAACACTCAATCAGCCCCAGCATTTT.

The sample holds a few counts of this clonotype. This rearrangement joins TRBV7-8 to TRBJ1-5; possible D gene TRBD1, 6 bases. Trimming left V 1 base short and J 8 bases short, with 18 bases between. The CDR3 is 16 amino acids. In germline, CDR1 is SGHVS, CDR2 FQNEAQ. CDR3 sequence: CASSLEGGPWREPQHF. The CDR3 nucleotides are TGTGCCAGCAGCTTAGAGGGGGGGCCCTGGAGGGAGCCCCAGCATTTT.

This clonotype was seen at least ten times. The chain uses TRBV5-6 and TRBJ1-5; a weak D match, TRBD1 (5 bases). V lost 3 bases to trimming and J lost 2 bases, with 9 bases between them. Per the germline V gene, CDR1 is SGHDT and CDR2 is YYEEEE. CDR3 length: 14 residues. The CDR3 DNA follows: TGTGCCAGCAGCTGGGGAGGGGGCAATCAGCCCCAGCATTTT. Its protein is CASSWGGGNQPQHF.

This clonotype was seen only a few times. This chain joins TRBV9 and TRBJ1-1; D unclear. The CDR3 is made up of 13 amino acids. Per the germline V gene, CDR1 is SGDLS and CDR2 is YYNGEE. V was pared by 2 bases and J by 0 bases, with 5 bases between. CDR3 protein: CASSVMMNTEAFF. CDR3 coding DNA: TGTGCCAGCAGCGTGATGATGAACACTGAAGCTTTCTTT.

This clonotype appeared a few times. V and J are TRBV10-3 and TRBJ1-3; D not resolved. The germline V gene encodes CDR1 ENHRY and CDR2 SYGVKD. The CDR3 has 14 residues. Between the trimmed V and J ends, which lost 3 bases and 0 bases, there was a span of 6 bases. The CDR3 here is CAISDGFSGNTIYF. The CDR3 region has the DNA TGTGCCATCAGTGACGGTTTCTCTGGAAACACCATATATTTT.

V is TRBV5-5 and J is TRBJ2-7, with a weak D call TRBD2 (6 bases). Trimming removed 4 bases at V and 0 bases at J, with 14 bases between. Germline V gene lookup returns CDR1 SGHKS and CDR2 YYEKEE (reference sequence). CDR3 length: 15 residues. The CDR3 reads CASSLGGRDSYEQYF. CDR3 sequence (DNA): TGTGCCAGCAGCCTGGGAGGACGGGACTCCTACGAGCAGTACTTC.

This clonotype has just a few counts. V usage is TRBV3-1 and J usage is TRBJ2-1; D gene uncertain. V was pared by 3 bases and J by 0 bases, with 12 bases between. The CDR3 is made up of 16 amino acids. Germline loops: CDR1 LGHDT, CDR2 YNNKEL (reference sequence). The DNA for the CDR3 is TGTGCCAGCAGCCAGTATGGATATAGCTCCTACAATGAGCAGTTCTTC. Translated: CASSQYGYSSYNEQFF.

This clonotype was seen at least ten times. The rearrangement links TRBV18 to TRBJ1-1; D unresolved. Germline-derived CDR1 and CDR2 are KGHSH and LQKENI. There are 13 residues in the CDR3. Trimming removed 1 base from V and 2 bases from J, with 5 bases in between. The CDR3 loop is CASSPQLNTEAFF. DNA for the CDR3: TGTGCCAGCTCACCACAGCTAAACACTGAAGCTTTCTTT.

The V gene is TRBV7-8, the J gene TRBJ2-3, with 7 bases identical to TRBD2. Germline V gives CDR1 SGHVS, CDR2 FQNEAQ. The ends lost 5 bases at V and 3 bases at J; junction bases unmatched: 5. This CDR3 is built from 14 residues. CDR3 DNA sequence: TGTGCCAGCAGCCCCTCCGGGGGGACAGATACGCAGTATTTT. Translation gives CASSPSGGTDTQYF.

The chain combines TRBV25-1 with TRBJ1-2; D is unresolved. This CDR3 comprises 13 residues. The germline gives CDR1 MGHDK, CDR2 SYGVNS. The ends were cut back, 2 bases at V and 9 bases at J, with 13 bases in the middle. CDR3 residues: CASSEGVARSYTF. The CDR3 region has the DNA TGTGCCAGCAGTGAAGGGGTAGCAAGGAGCTACACCTTC.

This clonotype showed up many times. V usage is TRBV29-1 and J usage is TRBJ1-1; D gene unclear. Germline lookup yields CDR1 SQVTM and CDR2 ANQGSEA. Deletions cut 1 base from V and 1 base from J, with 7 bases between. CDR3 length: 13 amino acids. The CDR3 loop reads CSVEGQTNTEAFF. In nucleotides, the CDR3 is TGCAGCGTTGAAGGCCAGACGAACACTGAAGCTTTCTTT.

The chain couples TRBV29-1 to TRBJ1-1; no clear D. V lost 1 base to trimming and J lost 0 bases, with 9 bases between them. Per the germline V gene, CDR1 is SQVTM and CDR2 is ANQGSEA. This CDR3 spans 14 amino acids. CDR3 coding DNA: TGCAGCGTTGAAGTTCGAAGCTTGAACACTGAAGCTTTCTTT. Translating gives CSVEVRSLNTEAFF.

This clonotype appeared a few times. CDR3 region: CAWSVAGVGKNIQYF. Written as DNA, the CDR3 is TGTGCCTGGAGTGTAGCGGGTGTGGGCAAAAACATTCAGTACTTC. The V and J genes are TRBV30 and TRBJ2-4; D is perhaps TRBD2 (6 bases). The length of the CDR3 is 15 residues. Deletions cut 0 bases from V and 3 bases from J, with 12 bases between. Germline CDR1 is GTSNPN and CDR2 is SVGIG (reference sequence).

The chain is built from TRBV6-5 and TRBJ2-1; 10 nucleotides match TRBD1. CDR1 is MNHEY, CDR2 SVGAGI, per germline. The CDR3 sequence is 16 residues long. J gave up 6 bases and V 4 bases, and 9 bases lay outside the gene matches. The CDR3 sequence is CASSSSGTGAVNEQFF. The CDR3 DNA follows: TGTGCCAGCAGTTCCTCCGGGACAGGGGCCGTCAATGAGCAGTTCTTC.

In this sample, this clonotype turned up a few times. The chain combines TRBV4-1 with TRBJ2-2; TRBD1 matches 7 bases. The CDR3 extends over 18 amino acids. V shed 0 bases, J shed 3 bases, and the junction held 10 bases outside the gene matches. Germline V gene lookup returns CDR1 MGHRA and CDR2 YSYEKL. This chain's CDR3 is CASSQDPGQLVYTGELFF. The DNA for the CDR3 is TGCGCCAGCAGCCAAGATCCGGGACAGTTGGTTTACACCGGGGAGCTGTTTTTT.

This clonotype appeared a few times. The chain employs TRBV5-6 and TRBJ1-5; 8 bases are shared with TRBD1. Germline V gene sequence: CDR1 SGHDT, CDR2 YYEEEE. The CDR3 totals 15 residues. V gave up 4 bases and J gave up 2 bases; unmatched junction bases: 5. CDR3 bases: TGTGCCAGCAGCCGGACAGGGAATGGCAATCAGCCCCAGCATTTT. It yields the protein CASSRTGNGNQPQHF.

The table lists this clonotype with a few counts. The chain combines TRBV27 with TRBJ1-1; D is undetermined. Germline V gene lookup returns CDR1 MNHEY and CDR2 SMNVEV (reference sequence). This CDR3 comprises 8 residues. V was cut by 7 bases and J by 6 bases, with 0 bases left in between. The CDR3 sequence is CASTEAFF. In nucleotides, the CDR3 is TGTGCCAGCACTGAAGCTTTCTTT.

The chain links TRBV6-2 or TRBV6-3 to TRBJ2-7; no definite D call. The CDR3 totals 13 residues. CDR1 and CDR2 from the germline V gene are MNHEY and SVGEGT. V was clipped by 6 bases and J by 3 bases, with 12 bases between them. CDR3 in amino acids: CASRRYNLYEQYF. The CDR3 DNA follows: TGTGCCAGCAGGAGATATAACCTCTACGAGCAGTACTTC.

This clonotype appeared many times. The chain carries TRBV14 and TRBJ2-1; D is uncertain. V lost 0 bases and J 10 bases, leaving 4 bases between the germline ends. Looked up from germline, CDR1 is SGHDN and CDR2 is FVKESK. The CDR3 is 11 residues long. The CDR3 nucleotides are TGTGCCAGCAGCCAAGACGCCGAGCAGTTCTTC. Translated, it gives CASSQDAEQFF.

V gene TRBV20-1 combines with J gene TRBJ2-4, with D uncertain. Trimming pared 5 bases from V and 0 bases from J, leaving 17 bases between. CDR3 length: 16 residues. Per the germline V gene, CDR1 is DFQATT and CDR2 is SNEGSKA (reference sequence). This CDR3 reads CSASTEDVPAKNIQYF. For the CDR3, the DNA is TGCAGTGCTTCGACCGAGGACGTTCCAGCCAAAAACATTCAGTACTTC.

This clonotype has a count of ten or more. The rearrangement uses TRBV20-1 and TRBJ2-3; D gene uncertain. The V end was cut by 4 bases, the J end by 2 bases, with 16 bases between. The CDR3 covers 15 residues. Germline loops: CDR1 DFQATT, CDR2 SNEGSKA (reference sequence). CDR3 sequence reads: CSATSVGYNTDTQYF. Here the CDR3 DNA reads TGCAGTGCTACATCCGTAGGGTACAACACAGATACGCAGTATTTT.

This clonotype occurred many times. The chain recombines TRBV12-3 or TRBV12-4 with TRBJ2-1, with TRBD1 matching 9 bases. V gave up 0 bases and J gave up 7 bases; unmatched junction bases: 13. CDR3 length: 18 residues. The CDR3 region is CASSLAKIWDRELNEQFF. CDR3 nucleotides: TGTGCCAGCAGTTTAGCGAAAATCTGGGACAGGGAATTGAATGAGCAGTTCTTC.

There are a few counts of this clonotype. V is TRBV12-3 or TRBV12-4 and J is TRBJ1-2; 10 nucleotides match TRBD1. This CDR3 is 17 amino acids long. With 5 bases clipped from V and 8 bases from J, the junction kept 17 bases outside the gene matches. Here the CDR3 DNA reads TGTGCCAGCAGTCCCTCCGGGACAGGGGCACTCTTTGGCGGCTACACCTTC. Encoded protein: CASSPSGTGALFGGYTF.

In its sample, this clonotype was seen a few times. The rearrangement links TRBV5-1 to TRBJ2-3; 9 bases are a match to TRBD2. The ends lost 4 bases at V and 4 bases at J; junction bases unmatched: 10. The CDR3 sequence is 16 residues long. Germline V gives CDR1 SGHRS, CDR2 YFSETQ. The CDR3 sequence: CASSRQGGGASDTQYF. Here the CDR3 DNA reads TGCGCCAGCAGCCGGCAGGGCGGGGGGGCCTCAGATACGCAGTATTTT.